This TCR beta chain emerged from a study of PD-1 blockade in classical Hodgkin lymphoma. Overall study results and limits: Why the repertoires differ is still unclear, perhaps disease activity or prior therapy.

A few counts support this clone. The antigen remains undetermined. The time point was: cycle 4 day 1 (C4D1), after less than seven weeks of nivolumab. Each of the patients experienced relapse following autologous stem cell transplantation, and their brentuximab vedotin exposure differed. Germline CDR1 reads SGHVS; CDR2 reads FQNEAQ. CDR3 length: 16 amino acids. Trimming took 0 bases from V and 4 from J; bases not matched to a gene: 8. Method: immunoSEQ multiplex PCR; TCRdb's copy keeps in-frame clones and lacks some. The data contain approximately 41,000 clones, 60% to 75% of them singletons. Sequences were derived from peripheral blood mononuclear cells (PBMCs), sampled before the fourth cycle of nivolumab. V and J are TRBV7-8 and TRBJ1-2, with 7 bases fitting TRBD1. The receptor's source is a human donor with classical Hodgkin lymphoma. The CDR3 spells CASSLAGQSRGYGYTF. For the CDR3, the DNA is TGTGCCAGCAGCTTAGCGGGACAGAGCAGAGGCTATGGCTACACCTTC.